What follows are 25 T cell receptor beta chains derived from one specimen sequenced in a study of blood T cell repertoires in COVID-19. Profiled with immunoSEQ multiplex PCR; TCRdb holds only in-frame clones, not every one. This sample yields more than 80,000 clones, of which roughly four fifths are seen a single time; around 7.2% belongs to the top ten. Source material: peripheral blood. These TCRs come from a man over 45 with active or convalescent COVID-19.

This clone was found once. This CDR3 reads CASSPTGINQPQHF. Written as DNA, the CDR3 is TGTGCCAGCAGTCCAACAGGGATCAATCAGCCCCAGCATTTT. The rearrangement joins TRBV28 to TRBJ1-5, with TRBD1 as a possible D gene (6 bases). V lost 5 bases, J lost 3 bases, and 11 bases lay in between. The CDR3 runs to 14 residues. Germline CDR1 MDHEN, CDR2 SYDVKM.

V is TRBV11-2 and J is TRBJ2-5; D not resolved. Germline CDR1 reads SGHAT; CDR2 reads FQNNGV. The length of the CDR3 is 13 residues. V lost 2 bases and J 5 bases, leaving 9 bases between the germline ends. CDR3 sequence: CASSLNSLETQYF. As DNA, the CDR3 is TGTGCCAGCAGCTTAAATTCTTTGGAGACCCAGTACTTC.

The rearrangement uses TRBV19 and TRBJ1-3, with D possibly matching TRBD1 (6 bases). The CDR3 is 13 amino acids. V shed 10 bases and J shed 2 bases, with 12 bases lying between them. In germline, CDR1 is LNHDA, CDR2 SQIVND (reference sequence). CDR3 sequence: CATAQGTGNTIYF. The CDR3 bases are TGTGCCACCGCACAGGGCACTGGAAACACCATATATTTT.

This chain joins TRBV5-8 and TRBJ2-5; no firm D call. Germline V CDR1 and CDR2: SGHTS, YDEGEE. The V and J ends lost 4 bases and 5 bases respectively, with 6 bases between them. The CDR3 has 11 residues. The CDR3 loop reads CASSPSETQYF. As DNA, the CDR3 is TGTGCCAGCAGCCCGTCGGAGACCCAGTACTTC.

Turning to this clone: The same CDR3 can be traced to other DNA sequences in this sample. The chain uses TRBV18 and TRBJ2-3; maybe TRBD2 (5 bases). The CDR3 covers 16 residues. The germline CDR1 and CDR2 sequences are KGHSH and LQKENI. V shed 3 bases and J shed 0 bases, with 13 bases lying between them. The DNA for the CDR3 is TGTGCCAGCTCACCTCCAACGGGAACTAGCACAGATACGCAGTATTTT. Translation: CASSPPTGTSTDTQYF.

This CDR3 reads CAGGRPRDYGYTF. The CDR3 DNA reads TGTGCCGGCGGGAGACCTAGGGACTATGGCTACACCTTC. The rearrangement joins TRBV30 to TRBJ1-2; no clear D gene. The CDR3 sequence is 13 residues long. V gave up 8 bases and J gave up 3 bases, with 16 bases separating them. Germline loops: CDR1 GTSNPN, CDR2 SVGIG (reference sequence). Full variable domain (missing parts from reference TRBV30 and TRBJ1-2): SQTIHQWPATLVQPVGSPLSLECTVEGTSNPNLYWYRQAAGRGLQLLFYSVGIGQISSEVPQNLSASRPQDRQFILSSKKLLLSDSGFYLCAGGRPRDYGYTFGSGTRLTVV.

The CDR3 sequence: CASSFQSSSYNEQFF. CDR3 sequence (DNA): TGTGCCAGCAGCTTCCAGTCTAGCTCCTACAATGAGCAGTTCTTC. V and J are TRBV7-2 and TRBJ2-1; D ambiguous. The germline V gene has CDR1 SGHTA and CDR2 FQGNSA. The length of the CDR3 is 15 residues. Trimming removed 3 bases from V and 0 bases from J, with 9 bases in between.

The chain has TRBV27 and TRBJ1-4; a weak D match, TRBD1 (6 bases). This CDR3 region has 13 residues. Trimming removed 5 bases from V and 8 bases from J, with 12 bases in between. The V gene's germline CDR1 is MNHEY and CDR2 SMNVEV (reference sequence). CDR3 in DNA: TGTGCCAGCAGTAATACAGGGATGGAAAAACTGTTTTTT. Its translation: CASSNTGMEKLFF.

The V and J genes are TRBV6-2 or TRBV6-3 and TRBJ2-1; no clear D. Trimming pared 0 bases from V and 15 bases from J, leaving 12 bases between. The germline gives CDR1 MNHEY, CDR2 SVGEGT. This CDR3 spans 12 amino acids. This CDR3 is CASSYSRSTPFF. The CDR3 region has the DNA TGTGCCAGCAGTTACTCGCGGTCGACCCCGTTCTTC.

J is TRBJ2-2 and V is TRBV6-5; TRBD2 is a possible D gene (6 bases). The germline V gene has CDR1 MNHEY and CDR2 SVGAGI. The CDR3 length is 14 residues. V dropped 6 bases and J dropped 2 bases, with 10 bases sitting between them. The CDR3 spells CASRLAENTGELFF. The DNA of the CDR3 is TGTGCCAGCAGATTAGCGGAAAACACCGGGGAGCTGTTTTTT.

V is TRBV12-3 or TRBV12-4 and J is TRBJ2-5; 10 nucleotides align to TRBD1. This CDR3 spans 13 amino acids. The junction had 0 bases not matched to a gene; V was cut back by 4 bases and J by 4 bases. Here the CDR3 DNA reads TGTGCCAGCAGTTGGGACAGGGGAGAGACCCAGTACTTC. This translates into CASSWDRGETQYF.

The J gene is TRBJ2-1, the V gene TRBV5-8; the D gene is possibly TRBD1 (5 bases). The CDR3 totals 14 residues. Trimming took 0 bases from V and 5 from J, leaving 9 bases between them. Germline lookup yields CDR1 SGHTS and CDR2 YDEGEE. CDR3 residues: CASSLAQGNNEQFF. The CDR3 nucleotides are TGTGCCAGCAGCTTGGCTCAGGGTAACAATGAGCAGTTCTTC. The variable domain in full, with the rest retrieved from reference TRBV5-8 and TRBJ2-1, is EAGVTQSPTHLIKTRGQQATLRCSPISGHTSVYWYQQALGLGLQFLLWYDEGEERNRGNFPPRFSGRQFPNYSSELNVNALELEDSALYLCASSLAQGNNEQFFGPGTRLTVL.

This clone was seen a few times. This rearrangement joins TRBV2 to TRBJ2-3; 8 nucleotides agree with TRBD2. This CDR3 spans 15 amino acids. Germline values: CDR1 SNHLY, CDR2 FYNNEI. With 5 bases clipped from V and 0 bases from J, the junction kept 4 bases outside the gene matches. CDR3 sequence reads: CASSSGGASTDTQYF. The CDR3 DNA sequence: TGTGCCAGCAGTAGCGGGGGAGCTAGCACAGATACGCAGTATTTT.

The genes are TRBV14 and TRBJ1-1; D is perhaps TRBD1 (6 bases). The CDR3 is made up of 14 amino acids. Germline assignment: CDR1 SGHDN and CDR2 FVKESK. V was cut by 4 bases and J by 5 bases, with 14 bases left in between. CDR3 in DNA: TGTGCCAGCAGCCTCGGACAGACGGGGACTGAAGCTTTCTTT. Translated: CASSLGQTGTEAFF.

V gene TRBV11-1 combines with J gene TRBJ1-1, with D unresolved. The CDR3 is made up of 13 amino acids. V lost 2 bases and J lost 1, with 5 bases in between. Germline lookup yields CDR1 SGHAT and CDR2 FQDESV (reference sequence). CDR3 region: CASSLHRNTEAFF. The CDR3 DNA reads as TGTGCCAGCAGCTTACACAGGAACACTGAAGCTTTCTTT.

V and J are TRBV7-9 and TRBJ2-3, with D perhaps matching TRBD1 (5 bases). This CDR3 is built from 15 residues. Trimming removed 1 base at V and 6 bases at J, with 14 bases between. Germline CDR1 SEHNR, CDR2 FQNEAQ (reference sequence). The CDR3 nucleotides are TGTGCCAGCAGCTTAGGGGCAGGGAAAGAGGATACGCAGTATTTT. Translated, it gives CASSLGAGKEDTQYF.

The chain links TRBV3-1 (or the pseudogene TRBV3-2) to TRBJ2-2; TRBD2 agrees at 10 bases. The ends lost 5 bases at V and 4 bases at J; junction bases unmatched: 19. The CDR3 has 20 amino acids. Germline CDR1 and CDR2: LGHDT and YNNKEL (reference sequence). The CDR3 sequence is CASSSPGLAFPLEGTGELFF. DNA of the CDR3: TGTGCCAGCAGCTCACCGGGACTAGCGTTTCCCCTCGAGGGCACCGGGGAGCTGTTTTTT.

The chain combines TRBV9 with TRBJ1-1; tentatively, D is TRBD1 (5 bases). Per the germline V gene, CDR1 is SGDLS and CDR2 is YYNGEE. V was clipped by 0 bases and J by 0 bases, with 12 bases between them. The CDR3 covers 16 residues. The CDR3 sequence is CASSVGLGQMNTEAFF. The CDR3 DNA is TGTGCCAGCAGCGTAGGGTTGGGGCAGATGAACACTGAAGCTTTCTTT.

The chain joins TRBV29-1 to TRBJ2-5; D not resolved. V was clipped by 7 bases and J by 5 bases, with 11 bases between them. Per the germline V gene, CDR1 is SQVTM and CDR2 is ANQGSEA. The CDR3 covers 11 residues. The CDR3 protein is CSGGTLETQYF. CDR3 DNA: TGCAGCGGCGGAACTTTGGAGACCCAGTACTTC.

J is TRBJ2-3 and V is TRBV6-5, with 10 bases that match TRBD2. J lost 7 bases, V lost 5 bases, and 6 bases had no gene match. The CDR3 has 14 amino acids. Germline values: CDR1 MNHEY, CDR2 SVGAGI. CDR3 region: CASSSGGEGNTQYF. CDR3 bases: TGTGCCAGCAGTAGCGGGGGGGAAGGGAATACGCAGTATTTT.

A remark on this clone: Distinct nucleotide sequences in the sample also encode this CDR3. This chain joins TRBV18 and TRBJ1-5, with D tentatively TRBD1 (5 bases). CDR1 is KGHSH and CDR2 is LQKENI in the germline V gene. The germline V and J ends were trimmed by 2 bases and 0 bases, with 8 bases remaining between them. The CDR3 extends over 15 amino acids. CDR3 in DNA: TGTGCCAGCTCACCAACGCAGGGTAGCAATCAGCCCCAGCATTTT. Its protein product is CASSPTQGSNQPQHF.

The V gene is TRBV6-2 or TRBV6-3, the J gene TRBJ2-3; 8 bases line up with TRBD2. Trimming cost V 2 bases and J 4 bases; bases outside gene matches: 11. The germline V gene encodes CDR1 MNHEY and CDR2 SVGEGT. This CDR3 spans 17 amino acids. CDR3 DNA: TGTGCCAGCAGTTACGGGACGATCGGGGGGGCTTCAGATACGCAGTATTTT. Translating gives CASSYGTIGGASDTQYF.

This clone was recorded a few times. The V call is TRBV6-6, the J call TRBJ1-1; D may be TRBD1 (5 bases). The CDR3 consists of 12 residues. In germline, CDR1 is MNHNY, CDR2 SVGAGI (reference sequence). The V and J ends lost 7 bases and 5 bases respectively, with 11 bases between them. CDR3 bases: TGTGCCAGCAACGCAGGGATGACTGAAGCTTTCTTT. Protein: CASNAGMTEAFF.

The V gene is TRBV28, the J gene TRBJ1-3; 7 nucleotides match TRBD1. The V and J ends lost 3 bases and 4 bases, in that order; junction bases with no gene match: 9. Germline V gives CDR1 MDHEN, CDR2 SYDVKM. There are 16 residues in the CDR3. CDR3: CASSFPNTGVGNTIYF. CDR3 in DNA: TGTGCCAGCAGTTTTCCCAACACAGGGGTCGGAAACACCATATATTTT.

The chain recombines TRBV6-5 with TRBJ1-2; 7 bases are a match to TRBD1. This CDR3 has 15 amino acids. The J segment lost 7 bases and the V segment lost 6 bases, leaving 14 bases of the junction unmatched. Germline V gene lookup returns CDR1 MNHEY and CDR2 SVGAGI. CDR3 sequence reads: CASSSNLDRVGGYTF. CDR3 DNA sequence: TGTGCCAGCAGCTCCAACTTAGACAGGGTTGGTGGCTACACCTTC.